The TCR beta chain described here comes from a study of cytomegalovirus exposure and HLA in healthy donors. The study ran its PCR with 60 Vbeta and 13 Jbeta primers. In the original analysis: The authors later counted 65 million to 80 million unique TCR beta chains, approximately 12 million of them shared. Repertoires were generated with immunoSEQ multiplex PCR, while TCRdb's copy carries only in-frame clones and drops some. For V, J and clone size, that table is used; D and trimming come from the DNA. Here the sample spans 150,000 to 200,000 clones, under 85% being singletons. The CDR3 extends over 15 amino acids. V shed 5 bases and J shed 2 bases, with 15 bases lying between them. Germline CDR1 reads MNHEY; CDR2 reads SVGAGI.

The chain employs TRBV6-5 and TRBJ1-2, with a weak D call TRBD1 (5 bases). Sequences were obtained from PBMCs. This clonotype was sampled from a man in his forties or fifties in good health and CMV-seronegative. CDR3: CASSPSEAGNYGYTF. For the CDR3, the DNA is TGTGCCAGCAGTCCCAGTGAGGCAGGGAACTATGGCTACACCTTC.